This paragraph covers one T cell receptor beta chain sequence. The antigen remains unidentified. This specimen belongs to a study of T cell repertoires in ileal Crohn's disease. Study details: MI samples are biopsies from the surgical specimen's proximal margin. Study-wide results and caveats: Clonal expansions were more frequent in active smokers than non-smokers at surgery.

This sample's time point: proximal margin of the surgical specimen (macroscopically non-inflamed). TCRdb's table, derived via immunoSEQ multiplex PCR, lists solely in-frame clones and lacks some. The sample has 5,500 to 9,000 clones, approximately 79% seen once; the top ten hold roughly 44%. Germline V CDR1 and CDR2: SGHNT, YENEEA. This CDR3 has 16 amino acids. Trimming removed 5 bases at V and 5 bases at J, with 18 bases between. This clonotype originated in an adult with Crohn's disease. The sample consisted of ileal tissue. V is TRBV11-3 and J is TRBJ2-2, with D perhaps matching TRBD2 (6 bases). The CDR3 bases are TGTGCCAGCAGCCCCCGGGGCCTAGGAGGGACCGGGGAGCTGTTTTTT. It translates to CASSPRGLGGTGELFF. Supplemented by reference TRBV11-3 and TRBJ2-2, the full variable domain reads EAGVVQSPRYKIIEKKQPVAFWCNPISGHNTLYWYLQNLGQGPELLIRYENEEAVDDSQLPKDRFSAERLKGVDSTLKIQPAELGDSAVYLCASSPRGLGGTGELFFGEGSRLTVL.